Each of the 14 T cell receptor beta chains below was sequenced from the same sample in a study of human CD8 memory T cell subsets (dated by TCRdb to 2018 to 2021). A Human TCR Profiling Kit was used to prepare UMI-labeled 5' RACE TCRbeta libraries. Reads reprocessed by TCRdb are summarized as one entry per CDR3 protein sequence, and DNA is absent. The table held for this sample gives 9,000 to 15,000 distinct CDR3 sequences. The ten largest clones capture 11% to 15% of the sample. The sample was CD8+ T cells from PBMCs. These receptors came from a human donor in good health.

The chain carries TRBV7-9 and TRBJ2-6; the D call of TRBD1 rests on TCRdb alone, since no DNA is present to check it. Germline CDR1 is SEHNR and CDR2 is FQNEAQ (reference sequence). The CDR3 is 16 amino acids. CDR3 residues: CASSPVQATGANVLTF.

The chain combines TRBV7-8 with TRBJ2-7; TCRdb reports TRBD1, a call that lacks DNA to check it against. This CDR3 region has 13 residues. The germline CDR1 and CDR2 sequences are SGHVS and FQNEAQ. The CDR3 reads CASWDRQSYEQYF.

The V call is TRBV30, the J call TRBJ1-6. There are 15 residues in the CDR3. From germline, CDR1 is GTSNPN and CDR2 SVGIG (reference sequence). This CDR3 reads CAWSVRREVGSPLHF.

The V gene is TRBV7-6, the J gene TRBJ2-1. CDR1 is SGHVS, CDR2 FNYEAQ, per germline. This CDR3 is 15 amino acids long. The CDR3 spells CASSRAASSYNEQFF.

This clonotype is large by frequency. CDR3 loop: CSASHPEVLGYTF. The rearrangement links TRBV20-1 to TRBJ1-2; TCRdb names TRBD1, which stays unverified in the absence of DNA. There are 13 residues in the CDR3. Per the germline V gene, CDR1 is DFQATT and CDR2 is SNEGSKA (reference sequence).

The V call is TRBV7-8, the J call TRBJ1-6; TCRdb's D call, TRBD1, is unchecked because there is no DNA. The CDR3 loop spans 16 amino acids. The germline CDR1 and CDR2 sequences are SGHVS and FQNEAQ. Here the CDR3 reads CASSTPGQLEHSPLHF.

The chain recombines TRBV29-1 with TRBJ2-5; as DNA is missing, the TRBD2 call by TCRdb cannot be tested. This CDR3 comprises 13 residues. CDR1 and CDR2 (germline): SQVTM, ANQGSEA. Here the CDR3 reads CSVYLAGGETQYF.

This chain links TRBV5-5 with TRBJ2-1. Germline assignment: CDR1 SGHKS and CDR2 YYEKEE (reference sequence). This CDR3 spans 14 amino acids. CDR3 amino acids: CASSSDRFDNEQFF.

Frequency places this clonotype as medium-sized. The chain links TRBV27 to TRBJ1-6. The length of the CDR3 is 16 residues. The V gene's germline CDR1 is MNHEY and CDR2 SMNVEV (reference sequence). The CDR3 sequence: CASSFWQRQINSPLHF.

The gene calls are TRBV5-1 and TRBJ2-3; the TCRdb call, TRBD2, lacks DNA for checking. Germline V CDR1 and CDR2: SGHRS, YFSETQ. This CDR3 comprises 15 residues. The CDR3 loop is CASRTSGAHTDTQYF.

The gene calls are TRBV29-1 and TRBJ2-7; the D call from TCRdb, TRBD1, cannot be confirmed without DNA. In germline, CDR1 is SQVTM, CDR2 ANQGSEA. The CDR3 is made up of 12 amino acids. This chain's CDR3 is CSVVQQGHEQYF.

The CDR3 sequence: CASSYPEMDSSYEQYF. The V call is TRBV6-2 or TRBV6-3, the J call TRBJ2-7. Germline CDR1 MNHEY, CDR2 SVGEGT. The CDR3 runs to 16 residues.

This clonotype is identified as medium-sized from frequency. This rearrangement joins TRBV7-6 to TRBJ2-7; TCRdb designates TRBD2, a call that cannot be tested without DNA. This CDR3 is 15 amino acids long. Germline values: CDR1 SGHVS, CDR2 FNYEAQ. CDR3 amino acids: CASSLGSGSTYEQYF.

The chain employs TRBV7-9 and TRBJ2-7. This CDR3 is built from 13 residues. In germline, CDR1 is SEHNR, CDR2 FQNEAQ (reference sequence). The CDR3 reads CASSDSGAHEQYF.